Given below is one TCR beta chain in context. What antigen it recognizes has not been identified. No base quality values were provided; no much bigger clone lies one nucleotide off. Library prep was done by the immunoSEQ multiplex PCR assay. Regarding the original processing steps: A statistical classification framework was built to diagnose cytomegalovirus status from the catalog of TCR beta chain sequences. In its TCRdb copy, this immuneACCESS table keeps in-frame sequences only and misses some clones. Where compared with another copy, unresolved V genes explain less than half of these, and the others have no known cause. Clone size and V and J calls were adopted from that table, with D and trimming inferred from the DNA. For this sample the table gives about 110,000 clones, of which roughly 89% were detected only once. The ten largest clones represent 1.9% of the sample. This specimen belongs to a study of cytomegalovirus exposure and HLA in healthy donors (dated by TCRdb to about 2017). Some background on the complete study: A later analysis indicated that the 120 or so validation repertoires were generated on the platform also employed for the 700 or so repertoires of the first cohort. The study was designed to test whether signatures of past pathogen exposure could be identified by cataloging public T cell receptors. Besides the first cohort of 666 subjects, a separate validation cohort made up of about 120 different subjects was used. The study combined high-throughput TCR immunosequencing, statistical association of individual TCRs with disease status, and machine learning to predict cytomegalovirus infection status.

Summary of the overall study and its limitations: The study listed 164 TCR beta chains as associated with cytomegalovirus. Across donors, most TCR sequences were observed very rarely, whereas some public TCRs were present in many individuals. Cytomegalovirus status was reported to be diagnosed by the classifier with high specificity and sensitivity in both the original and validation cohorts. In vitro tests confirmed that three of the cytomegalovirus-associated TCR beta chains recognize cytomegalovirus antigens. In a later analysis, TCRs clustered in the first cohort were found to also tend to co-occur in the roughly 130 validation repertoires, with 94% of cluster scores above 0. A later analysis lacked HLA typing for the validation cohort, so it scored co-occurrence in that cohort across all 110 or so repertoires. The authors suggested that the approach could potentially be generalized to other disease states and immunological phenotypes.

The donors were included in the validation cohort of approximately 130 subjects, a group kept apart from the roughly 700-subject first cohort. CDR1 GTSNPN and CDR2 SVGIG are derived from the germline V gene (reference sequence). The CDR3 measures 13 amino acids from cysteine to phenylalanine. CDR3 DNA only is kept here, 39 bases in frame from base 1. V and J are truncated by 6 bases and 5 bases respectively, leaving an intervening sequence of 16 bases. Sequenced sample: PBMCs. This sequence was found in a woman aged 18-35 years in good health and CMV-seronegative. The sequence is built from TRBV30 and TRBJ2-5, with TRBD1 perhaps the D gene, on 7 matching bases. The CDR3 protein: CACRVRGRETQYF. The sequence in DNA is TGTGCCTGCCGGGTCAGGGGGAGGGAGACCCAGTACTTC.